This TCR beta chain is from a study of blood T cell repertoires in COVID-19. Overall study context: Both acute and convalescent COVID-19 samples were obtained from the United States, Italy and Spain. Nucleic acid was either cDNA or gDNA, and it came from T cells, B-cell-depleted T cells, or PBMCs.

Germline V gene data show CDR1 as SGHVS and CDR2 as FQNEAQ. This CDR3 spans 16 amino acids. V was clipped by 1 base and J by 6 bases; unmatched bases: 10. Authors' processing steps: Estimated nucleated cell counts came from reference gene primer amplification. This table comes from immunoSEQ multiplex PCR, and its TCRdb copy is limited to in-frame clones, with some not included. D and trimming come from the DNA, and the V and J calls and clone size come from that table. The sample lists about 60,000 clones, 90% occurring once. Sequenced sample: peripheral blood. The chain is built from TRBV7-8 and TRBJ2-7; TRBD2 aligns across 9 bases. This clonotype was obtained from a man aged 55-75 years with active COVID-19. CDR3 sequence: CASSLVEGLALAEQYF. The CDR3 nucleotides read TGTGCCAGCAGCTTAGTTGAGGGACTAGCTTTAGCCGAGCAGTACTTC.